This TCR beta chain was sequenced for a study of shared clonotypes between healthy human individuals (dated by TCRdb to between 2020 and 2021). In terms of the full investigation: The cohort included three men and a couple of women between 18 and 49 years of age. For each donor, three plates each were used for CD4 naive and CD4 memory, two plates were used for CD8 naive, and one plate was used for CD8 memory. To estimate repertoire size and how much clonotype sharing occurs between individuals, the study deeply sequenced the blood TCR repertoires of five healthy adults. Libraries were prepared and TCR repertoires were sequenced by different laboratories using diverse techniques, in order to increase sequencing depth and limit assay-specific biases. Leukapheresis yielded between about 0.9 and 9.5 billion PBMCs per donor.

Results and caveats for the whole study, not just this receptor: Based on pairwise subsampling, the degree of clonotype sharing among donors was expected to be affected by sequencing depth. Higher generation probabilities were observed for clonotypes shared by all four sorted-subset donors than for non-shared clonotypes. Even with the large sequencing depth, rarefaction of the sorted-subset datasets indicated that sequencing was incomplete. Only blood was sampled, and tissue TCR repertoires likely differ from those in blood. Larger estimated clonotype richness was generally found for naive subsets than for memory subsets. The small number of donors limited the genetic and exposure-history diversity represented. Across a few donors, about 4.5% of naive CD4, more than 3% of naive CD8, 2% to 2.5% of memory CD4, and about 0.4% of memory CD8 clonotypes were shared.

Note on this clone: Its antigen remains unidentified. No much larger clonotype is one base removed from it; base qualities were not supplied.

The donors were healthy, HIV-negative adults with no recently reported acute infections or vaccinations. Every donor was a Caucasian adult residing in Nashville, Tennessee, USA. CD4+ T cells were enriched by magnetic negative selection; naive cells were then positively selected on CD45RA, and the negative fraction formed the memory subset. After blood collection by leukapheresis, PBMCs were isolated using Ficoll-Histopaque density gradient centrifugation and then cryopreserved in the vapor phase of liquid nitrogen. Analytical flow cytometry was used to check the purity and quantity of each magnetically sorted T cell population. Each sorted fraction had its genomic DNA isolated and then quantified by UV absorbance on a Nanodrop 2000c. Compared with germline, V lacks 4 bases and J lacks 11 bases; bases without a gene match: 7. Inclusive of the bounding cysteine and phenylalanine, the CDR3 is 13 residues long. This entry keeps only the CDR3 DNA: 39 bases, framed from base 1. CDR1 and CDR2, looked up from the germline V gene, are MGHDK and SYGVNS.

TCR CDR3 regions were amplified from genomic DNA by multiplex PCR using the deep immunoSEQ assay. Extracted genomic DNA from each cell subset was spread evenly across all wells of several immunoSEQ 96-well plates, with each plate serving as a replicate. Each replicate PCR for sorted subsets received roughly 0.2 ug genomic DNA, equal to around 32,000 T cell genomes. Purified libraries were measured with a Qubit 3.0 fluorometer, size-checked on a Bioanalyzer 2100, and measured again with the KAPA Library Quantification kit. Each immunoSEQ 96-well plate was sequenced on its own single-read 150-cycle Illumina NextSeq 550 flow cell. Concerning the study's data processing: The immunoSEQ output contained only junctional sequences without quality scores, so filtering could not match that applied to full-length reads. Sequences were annotated with PyIR, a Python wrapper for IgBLAST v1.9, and V/J genes and CDR3 were assigned using IMGT germline references. Reads were removed for weak V/J assignments (E-value above 1e-6), missing CDR3, stop codons, out-of-frame junctions, or ambiguous translated residues. V3J clonotypes were defined as sequences sharing an identical inferred V gene, J gene, and CDR3 amino acid sequence. The percentage overlap between two repertoires was calculated by dividing the number of shared unique clonotypes by the size of the smaller repertoire. Repertoire richness was assessed with RTK rarefaction, the Chao1 estimator, and Recon v2.1 estimates of unobserved clonotypes. Generation probabilities were computed with OLGA for all TCRbeta clonotypes obtained by the gDNA method from four donors. TCRdb retrieved this table from immuneACCESS and kept in-frame rearrangements only. Not all clones are present; in checked studies, unresolved V genes account for under half, and no reason is known for the remainder. The D gene and trimming were derived from the DNA, and the V and J assignments and clone size from that table. For this sample there are 2 million to 2.5 million clones; less than 95% appear just once. The top ten clones comprise 0.3% to 0.4% of the sample.

The chain joins TRBV25-1 to TRBJ2-5; 10 nucleotides in the junction match TRBD2. The TCR comes from a man younger than 30 in good health. Some clones in this sample may be carry-over from other donors' samples. Input material: naive CD4+ T cells from PBMCs. The cell subset or site label for this specimen denotes: CD45RA+ positively selected. Read as DNA, the sequence is TGTGCCAGCAGTGGCTCCCCTAGCGGGAGTCAGTACTTC. This encodes CASSGSPSGSQYF.